Sequencing of this T cell receptor (beta chain) was carried out in a study of OX40 agonist ivuxolimab in advanced cancers. In the study overall: Patients received ivuxolimab, an intravenous treatment, every 2 weeks at 0.01 to 10 mg/kg. Patients treated during dose escalation were battling hepatocellular carcinoma, melanoma, renal cell or head and neck cancer. Study results and limitations: People who partly responded at 0.1-3.0 mg/kg had some of the least clonal expansion seen.

With regard to this clone: The antigen is not known.

Some clones are missing from TCRdb's copy, which holds only in-frame ones; the method was immunoSEQ multiplex PCR. The profile shows about 78,000 clones, over 75% of them singletons. V dropped 2 bases and J dropped 6; count of bases not matched to a gene: 7. The CDR3 is 15 residues long. Looked up from germline, CDR1 is SGHNT and CDR2 is YYREEE (reference sequence). The rearrangement joins TRBV5-4 to TRBJ1-2; 10 nucleotides align to TRBD1. The receptor was derived from an adult with an advanced solid tumor such as melanoma, head and neck, liver or kidney cancer. Sequences were derived from CD4+ or CD8+ T cells sorted from blood, sampled in a trial of the OX40 agonist ivuxolimab. CDR3 protein: CASSLGGTGANGYTF. CDR3 bases: TGTGCCAGCAGCTTAGGAGGGACAGGGGCCAATGGCTACACCTTC.